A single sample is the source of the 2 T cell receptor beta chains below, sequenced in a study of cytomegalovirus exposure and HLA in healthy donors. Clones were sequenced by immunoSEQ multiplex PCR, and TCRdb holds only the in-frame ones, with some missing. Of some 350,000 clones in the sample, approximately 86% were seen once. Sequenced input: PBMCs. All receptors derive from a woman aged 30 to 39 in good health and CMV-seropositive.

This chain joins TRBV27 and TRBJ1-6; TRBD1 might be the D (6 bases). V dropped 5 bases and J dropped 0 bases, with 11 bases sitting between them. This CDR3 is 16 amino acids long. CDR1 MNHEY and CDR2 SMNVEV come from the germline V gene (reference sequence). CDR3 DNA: TGTGCCAGCAGTCCGGGGACATACTCCTATAATTCACCCCTCCACTTT. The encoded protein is CASSPGTYSYNSPLHF.

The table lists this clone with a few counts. Here the CDR3 DNA reads TGTGCCAGCAGTGAGGGGAGGGGAGAGACCCAGTACTTC. Amino acid sequence: CASSEGRGETQYF. The genes are TRBV2 and TRBJ2-5, with 7 bases identical to TRBD2. The CDR3 extends over 13 amino acids. Unmatched junction bases numbered 2, after V lost 3 bases and J lost 4 bases. Germline CDR1 SNHLY, CDR2 FYNNEI.